The sequence of this T cell receptor beta chain was determined in a study of blood T cell repertoires in COVID-19. Assay: immunoSEQ multiplex PCR; the TCRdb copy retains only in-frame clones and omits some. This sample has some 5,900 clones; roughly nine tenths occur once, and the top ten carry over 15%. CDR1 is SGHTS, CDR2 YDEGEE, per germline. Trimming left V 4 bases short and J 14 bases short, with 16 bases between. The CDR3 extends over 13 amino acids. The source material was peripheral blood. The rearrangement uses TRBV5-8 and TRBJ1-6, with D possibly matching TRBD1 (6 bases). The clonotype comes from a human donor in a cohort sampled during active COVID-19. For the CDR3, the DNA is TGTGCCAGCAGCCTATATTTATCAGGGGCCCTCCACTTT. It translates to CASSLYLSGALHF.